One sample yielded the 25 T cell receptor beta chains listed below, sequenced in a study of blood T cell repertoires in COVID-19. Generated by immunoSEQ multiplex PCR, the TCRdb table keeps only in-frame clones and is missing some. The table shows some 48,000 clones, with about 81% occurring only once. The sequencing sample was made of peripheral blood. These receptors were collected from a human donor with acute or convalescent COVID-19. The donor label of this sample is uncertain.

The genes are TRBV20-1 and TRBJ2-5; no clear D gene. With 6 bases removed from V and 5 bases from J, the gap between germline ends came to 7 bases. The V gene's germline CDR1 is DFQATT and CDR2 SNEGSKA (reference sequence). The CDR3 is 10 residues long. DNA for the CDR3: TGCAGTGCCCGCGTGGAGACCCAGTACTTC. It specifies CSARVETQYF.

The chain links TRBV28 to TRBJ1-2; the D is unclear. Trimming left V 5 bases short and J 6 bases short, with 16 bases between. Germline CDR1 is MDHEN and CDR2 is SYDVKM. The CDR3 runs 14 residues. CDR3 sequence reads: CASSLTDGRNGYTF. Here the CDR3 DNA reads TGTGCCAGCAGTCTGACGGACGGGAGGAATGGCTACACCTTC.

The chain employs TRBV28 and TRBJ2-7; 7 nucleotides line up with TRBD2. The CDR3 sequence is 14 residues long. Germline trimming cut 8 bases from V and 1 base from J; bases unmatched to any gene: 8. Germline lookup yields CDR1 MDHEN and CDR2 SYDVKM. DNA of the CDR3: TGTGCCAGCCGCCCTGGCGGGGGTTCCTACGAGCAGTACTTC. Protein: CASRPGGGSYEQYF.

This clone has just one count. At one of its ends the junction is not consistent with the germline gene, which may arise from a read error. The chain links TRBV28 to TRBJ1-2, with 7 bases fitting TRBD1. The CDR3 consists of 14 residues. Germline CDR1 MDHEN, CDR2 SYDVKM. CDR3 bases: TGTGCCAGCAGTATGGGGACAGCTAAGTATGGCTACACCTTC. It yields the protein CASSMGTAKYGYTF.

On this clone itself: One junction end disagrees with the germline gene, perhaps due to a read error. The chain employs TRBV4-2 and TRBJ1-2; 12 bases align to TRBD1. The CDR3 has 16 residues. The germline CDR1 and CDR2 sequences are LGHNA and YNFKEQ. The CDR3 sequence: CANSQAQGQGAPGYTF. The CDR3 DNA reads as TGTGCCAACAGCCAAGCCCAGGGACAGGGGGCGCCGGGCTACACCTTC.

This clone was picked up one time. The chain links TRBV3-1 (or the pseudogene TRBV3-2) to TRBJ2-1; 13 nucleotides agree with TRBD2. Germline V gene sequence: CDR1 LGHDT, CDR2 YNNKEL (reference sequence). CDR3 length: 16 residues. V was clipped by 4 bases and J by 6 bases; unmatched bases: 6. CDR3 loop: CASSRTSGSRSNEQFF. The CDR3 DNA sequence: TGTGCCAGCAGCCGGACTAGCGGGAGTAGAAGCAATGAGCAGTTCTTC.

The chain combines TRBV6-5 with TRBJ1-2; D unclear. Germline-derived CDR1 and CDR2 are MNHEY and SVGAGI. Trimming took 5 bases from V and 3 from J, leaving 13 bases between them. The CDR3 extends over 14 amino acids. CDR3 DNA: TGTGCCAGCAGTCAGACAATCCTGCACTATGGCTACACCTTC. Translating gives CASSQTILHYGYTF.

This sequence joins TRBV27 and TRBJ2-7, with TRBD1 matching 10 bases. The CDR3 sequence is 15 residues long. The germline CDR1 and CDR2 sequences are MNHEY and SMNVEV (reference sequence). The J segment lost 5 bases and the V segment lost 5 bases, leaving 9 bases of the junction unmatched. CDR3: CASSRRGDRGHEQYF. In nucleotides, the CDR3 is TGTGCCAGCAGTCGGAGAGGGGACAGGGGCCACGAGCAGTACTTC.

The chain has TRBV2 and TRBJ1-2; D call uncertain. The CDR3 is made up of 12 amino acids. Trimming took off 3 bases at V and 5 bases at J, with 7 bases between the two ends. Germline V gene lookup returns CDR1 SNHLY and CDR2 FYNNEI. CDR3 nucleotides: TGTGCCAGCAGTGATACTGGTTATGGCTACACCTTC. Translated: CASSDTGYGYTF.

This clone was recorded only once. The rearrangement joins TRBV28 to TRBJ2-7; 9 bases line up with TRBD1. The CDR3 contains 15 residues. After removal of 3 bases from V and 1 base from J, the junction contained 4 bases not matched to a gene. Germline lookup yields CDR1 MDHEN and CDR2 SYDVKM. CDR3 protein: CASSLPTGGSYEQYF. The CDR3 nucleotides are TGTGCCAGCAGTTTGCCGACAGGGGGATCCTACGAGCAGTACTTC.

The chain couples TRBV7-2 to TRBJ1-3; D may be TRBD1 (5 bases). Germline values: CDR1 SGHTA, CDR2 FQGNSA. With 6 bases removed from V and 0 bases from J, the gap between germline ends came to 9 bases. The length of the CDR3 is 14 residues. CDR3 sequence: CASSDDSSGNTIYF. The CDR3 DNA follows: TGTGCCAGCAGTGATGACAGCTCTGGAAACACCATATATTTT. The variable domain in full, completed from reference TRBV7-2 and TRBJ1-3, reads GAGVSQSPSNKVTEKGKDVELRCDPISGHTALYWYRQSLGQGLEFLIYFQGNSAPDKSGLPSDRFSAERTGGSVSTLTIQRTQQEDSAVYLCASSDDSSGNTIYFGEGSWLTVV.

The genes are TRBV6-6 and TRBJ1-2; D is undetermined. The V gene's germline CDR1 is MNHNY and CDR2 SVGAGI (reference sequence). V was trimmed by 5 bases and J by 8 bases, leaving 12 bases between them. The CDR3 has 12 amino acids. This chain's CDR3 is CASSRQGGGYTF. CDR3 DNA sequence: TGTGCCAGCAGTCGACAAGGAGGGGGCTACACCTTC.

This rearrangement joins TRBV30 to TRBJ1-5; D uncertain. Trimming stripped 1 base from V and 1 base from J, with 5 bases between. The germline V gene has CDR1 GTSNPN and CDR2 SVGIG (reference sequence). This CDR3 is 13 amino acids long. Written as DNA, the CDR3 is TGTGCCTGGAGTGGACAAAGCAATCAGCCCCAGCATTTT. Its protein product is CAWSGQSNQPQHF.

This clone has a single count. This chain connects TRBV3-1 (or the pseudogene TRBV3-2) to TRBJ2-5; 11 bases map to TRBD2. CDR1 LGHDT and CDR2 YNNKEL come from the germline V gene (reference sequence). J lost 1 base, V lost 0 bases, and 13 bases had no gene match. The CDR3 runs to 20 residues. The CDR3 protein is CASSQDLPMGSGGVQETQYF. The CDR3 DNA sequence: TGTGCCAGCAGCCAAGATCTCCCCATGGGTAGCGGGGGGGTCCAAGAGACCCAGTACTTC.

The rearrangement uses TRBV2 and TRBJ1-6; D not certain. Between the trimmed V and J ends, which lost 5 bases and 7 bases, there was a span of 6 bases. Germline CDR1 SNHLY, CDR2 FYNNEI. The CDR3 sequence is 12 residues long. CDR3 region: CASSFENSPLHF. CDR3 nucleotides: TGTGCCAGCAGTTTTGAGAATTCACCCCTCCACTTT. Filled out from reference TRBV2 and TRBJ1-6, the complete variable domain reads EPEVTQTPSHQVTQMGQEVILRCVPISNHLYFYWYRQILGQKVEFLVSFYNNEISEKSEIFDDQFSVERPDGSNFTLKIRSTKLEDSAMYFCASSFENSPLHFGNGTRLTVT.

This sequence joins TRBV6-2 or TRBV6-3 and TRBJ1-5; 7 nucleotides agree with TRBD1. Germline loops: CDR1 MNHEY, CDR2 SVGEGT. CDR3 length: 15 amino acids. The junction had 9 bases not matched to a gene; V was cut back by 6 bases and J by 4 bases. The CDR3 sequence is CASSQIQGGNQPQHF. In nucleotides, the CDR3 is TGTGCCAGCAGCCAAATCCAGGGGGGTAATCAGCCCCAGCATTTT.

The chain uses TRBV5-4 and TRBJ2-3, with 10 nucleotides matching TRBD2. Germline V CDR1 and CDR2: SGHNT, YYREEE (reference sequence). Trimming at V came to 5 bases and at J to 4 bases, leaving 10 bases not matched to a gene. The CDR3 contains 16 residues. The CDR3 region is CASSSKLAGKADTQYF. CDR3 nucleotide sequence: TGTGCCAGCAGTTCTAAACTAGCGGGGAAGGCAGATACGCAGTATTTT.

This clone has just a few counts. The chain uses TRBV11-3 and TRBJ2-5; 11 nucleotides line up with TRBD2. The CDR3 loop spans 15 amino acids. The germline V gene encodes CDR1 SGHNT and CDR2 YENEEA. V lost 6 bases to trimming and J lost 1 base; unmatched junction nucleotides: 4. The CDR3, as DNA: TGTGCCAGCAGGACCGGGACTAGCGGCCAAGAGACCCAGTACTTC. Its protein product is CASRTGTSGQETQYF.

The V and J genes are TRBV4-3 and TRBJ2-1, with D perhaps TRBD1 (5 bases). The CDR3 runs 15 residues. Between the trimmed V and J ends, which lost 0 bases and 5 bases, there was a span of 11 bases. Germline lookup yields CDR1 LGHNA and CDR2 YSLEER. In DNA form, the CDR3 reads TGCGCCAGCAGCCAAGATTCCGGCAGGGACAATGAGCAGTTCTTC. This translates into CASSQDSGRDNEQFF.

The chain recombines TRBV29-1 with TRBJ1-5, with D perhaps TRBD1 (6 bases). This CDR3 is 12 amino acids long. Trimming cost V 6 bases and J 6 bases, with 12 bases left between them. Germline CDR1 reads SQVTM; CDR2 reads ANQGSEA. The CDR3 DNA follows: TGCAGCGTCATAACAGGGTCTCAGCCCCAGCATTTT. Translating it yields CSVITGSQPQHF. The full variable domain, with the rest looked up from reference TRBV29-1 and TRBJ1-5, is SAVISQKPSRDICQRGTSLTIQCQVDSQVTMMFWYRQQPGQSLTLIATANQGSEATYESGFVIDKFPISRPNLTFSTLTVSNMSPEDSSIYLCSVITGSQPQHFGDGTRLSIL.

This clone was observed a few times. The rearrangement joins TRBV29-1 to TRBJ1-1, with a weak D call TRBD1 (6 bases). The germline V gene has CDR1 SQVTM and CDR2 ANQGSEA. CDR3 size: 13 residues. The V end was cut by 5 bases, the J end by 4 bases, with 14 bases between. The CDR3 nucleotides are TGCAGCGTTCTCAGGGGCTGGAGCACTGAAGCTTTCTTT. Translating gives CSVLRGWSTEAFF.

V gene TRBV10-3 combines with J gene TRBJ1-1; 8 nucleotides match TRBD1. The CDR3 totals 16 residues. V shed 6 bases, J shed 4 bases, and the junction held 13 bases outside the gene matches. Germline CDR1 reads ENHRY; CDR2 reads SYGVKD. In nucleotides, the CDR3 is TGTGCCATCAGGCCAGGGGGCTGGGATGAGGGCACTGAAGCTTTCTTT. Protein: CAIRPGGWDEGTEAFF.

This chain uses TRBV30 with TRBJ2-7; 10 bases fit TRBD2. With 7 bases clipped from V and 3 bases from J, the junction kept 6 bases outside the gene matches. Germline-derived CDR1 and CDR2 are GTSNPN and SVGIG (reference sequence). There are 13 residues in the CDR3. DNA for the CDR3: TGTGCCTACAGCGGGGGGGTTAGCTACGAGCAGTACTTC. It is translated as CAYSGGVSYEQYF.

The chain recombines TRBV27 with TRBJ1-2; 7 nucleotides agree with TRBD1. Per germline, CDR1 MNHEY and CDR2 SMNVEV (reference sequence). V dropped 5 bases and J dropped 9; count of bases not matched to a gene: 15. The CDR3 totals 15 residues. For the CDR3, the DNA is TGTGCCAGCAGTCTGAGACAGGGCACTTTTTCGAGCTACACCTTC. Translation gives CASSLRQGTFSSYTF.

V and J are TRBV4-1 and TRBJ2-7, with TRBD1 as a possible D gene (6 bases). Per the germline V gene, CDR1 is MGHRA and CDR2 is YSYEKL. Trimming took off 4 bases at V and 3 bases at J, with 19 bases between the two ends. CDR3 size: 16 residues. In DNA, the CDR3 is TGCGCCAGCAGCCCCGGTGTACAGGGTATTTTCTACGAGCAGTACTTC. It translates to CASSPGVQGIFYEQYF.